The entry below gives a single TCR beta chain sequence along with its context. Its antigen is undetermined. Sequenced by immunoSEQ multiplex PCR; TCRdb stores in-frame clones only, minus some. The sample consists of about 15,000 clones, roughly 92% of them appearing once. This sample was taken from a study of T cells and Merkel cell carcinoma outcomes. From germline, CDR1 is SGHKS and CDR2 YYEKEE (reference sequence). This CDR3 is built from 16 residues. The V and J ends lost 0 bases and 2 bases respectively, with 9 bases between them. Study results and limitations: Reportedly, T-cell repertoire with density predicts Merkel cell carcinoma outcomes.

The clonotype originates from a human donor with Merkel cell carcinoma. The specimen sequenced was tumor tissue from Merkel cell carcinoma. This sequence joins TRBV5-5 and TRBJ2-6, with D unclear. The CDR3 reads CASSLAPLTGANVLTF. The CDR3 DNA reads TGTGCCAGCAGCTTGGCGCCCCTCACTGGGGCCAACGTCCTGACTTTC.